Following are 16 T cell receptor beta chains from one sample sequenced in a study of response to subunit inactivated influenza vaccine. TCRdb reprocessed the RT-PCR reads via MiXCR and lists one record per CDR3 protein. The sample has 800,000 or so distinct CDR3 sequences; about 20% are singletons. The material was PBMCs from blood, obtained approximately 5 days after vaccination. These receptors all come from a man between 50 and 59 years old who received an inactivated influenza vaccine.

This clonotype was detected only a few times. The rearrangement links TRBV4-2 to TRBJ2-7; D unclear. The CDR3 consists of 14 residues. The germline CDR1 and CDR2 sequences are LGHNA and YNFKEQ. V gave up 5 bases and J gave up 2 bases, with 13 bases separating them. CDR3 protein: CASSSRMVTYEQYF. CDR3 in DNA: TGTGCCAGCAGCTCTCGGATGGTTACCTACGAGCAGTACTTC.

The V and J genes are TRBV6-1 and TRBJ1-3; 8 bases fit TRBD1. V was clipped by 6 bases and J by 4 bases; unmatched bases: 5. Germline V gene sequence: CDR1 MNHNS, CDR2 SASEGT. CDR3 length equals 14 residues. The chain's CDR3 is CASRGTGGGNTIYF. Written as DNA, the CDR3 is TGTGCCAGCAGGGGGACAGGCGGCGGAAACACCATATATTTT.

The V gene is TRBV25-1, the J gene TRBJ2-3, with 7 nucleotides matching TRBD1. The V segment lost 0 bases and the J segment 1 base; nucleotides outside the gene matches: 7. CDR3 length equals 17 residues. Germline CDR1 MGHDK, CDR2 SYGVNS. CDR3 residues: CASSEYRQGWGTDTQYF. Written as DNA, the CDR3 is TGTGCCAGCAGTGAATATCGACAGGGATGGGGCACAGATACGCAGTATTTT.

This clonotype was counted a few times. V gene TRBV5-6 combines with J gene TRBJ2-7; D is unclear. V gave up 1 base and J gave up 0 bases, with 14 bases separating them. The CDR3 spans 16 residues. Per the germline V gene, CDR1 is SGHDT and CDR2 is YYEEEE. The DNA for the CDR3 is TGTGCCAGCAGCTTGATTTGGCAAGCATCCTCCTACGAGCAGTACTTC. It encodes CASSLIWQASSYEQYF.

This clonotype appeared many times. J is TRBJ2-5 and V is TRBV5-1, with D maybe TRBD1 (6 bases). The CDR3 consists of 13 residues. The germline V and J ends were trimmed by 3 bases and 4 bases, with 10 bases remaining between them. Germline values: CDR1 SGHRS, CDR2 YFSETQ. CDR3 sequence (DNA): TGCGCCAGCAGCTGGACAGTTGGAGAGACCCAGTACTTC. It encodes CASSWTVGETQYF.

The chain is built from TRBV7-9 and TRBJ1-2; TRBD1 aligns across 8 bases. The CDR3 has 14 residues. The germline gives CDR1 SEHNR, CDR2 FQNEAQ (reference sequence). V lost 5 bases and J lost 2; bases outside the gene matches: 4. CDR3 in amino acids: CASSGQGPNYGYTF. CDR3 nucleotide sequence: TGTGCCAGCAGCGGACAGGGCCCGAACTATGGCTACACCTTC.

CDR3 coding DNA: TGTGCCAGCACCAAGGGCGGGGAAGGGACCCAGTACTTC. It encodes CASTKGGEGTQYF. This chain joins TRBV7-9 and TRBJ2-5; D might be TRBD2 (6 bases). The CDR3 is 13 residues long. The germline V gene encodes CDR1 SEHNR and CDR2 FQNEAQ (reference sequence). Trimming removed 7 bases from V and 7 bases from J, with 16 bases in between.

The chain is built from TRBV4-1 and TRBJ2-1; a possible D gene is TRBD1 (5 bases). Germline V lookup: CDR1 MGHRA, CDR2 YSYEKL. Between the trimmed V and J ends, which lost 1 base and 3 bases, there was a span of 10 bases. This CDR3 region has 15 residues. CDR3 sequence: CASSQVAGNYNEQFF. The CDR3 DNA sequence: TGCGCCAGCAGCCAAGTGGCAGGGAACTACAATGAGCAGTTCTTC.

This clonotype has more than one count but fewer than ten. The gene calls are TRBV19 and TRBJ2-7; D gene unclear. CDR3 length equals 13 residues. The V end lost 1 base, the J end lost 3 bases, and 7 bases lay between the germline ends. Germline V gene lookup returns CDR1 LNHDA and CDR2 SQIVND (reference sequence). The CDR3: CASSIAQSYEQYF. CDR3 DNA sequence: TGTGCCAGTAGTATAGCCCAGAGCTACGAGCAGTACTTC.

This clonotype was seen a few times. This sequence joins TRBV6-1 and TRBJ2-2; TRBD2 matches at 7 bases. CDR3 length equals 14 residues. With 6 bases clipped from V and 6 bases from J, the junction kept 7 bases outside the gene matches. Germline V gene lookup returns CDR1 MNHNS and CDR2 SASEGT. CDR3 nucleotide sequence: TGTGCCAGCAGCACCCATGGGGGGGCCGGGGAGCTGTTTTTT. Translating it yields CASSTHGGAGELFF.

This clonotype came up a few times. This rearrangement joins TRBV20-1 to TRBJ2-7; 11 bases map to TRBD2. V lost 3 bases, J lost 4 bases, and 8 bases stayed unmatched. The CDR3 consists of 15 residues. Germline CDR1 and CDR2: DFQATT and SNEGSKA (reference sequence). In DNA, the CDR3 is TGCAGTGCTAGGGGACCCGGGACTAGCGGTTACGAGCAGTACTTC. This translates into CSARGPGTSGYEQYF.

The chain carries TRBV6-1 and TRBJ1-1; possibly TRBD1 for D (5 bases). Germline CDR1 is MNHNS and CDR2 is SASEGT. V was pared by 6 bases and J by 1 base, with 12 bases between. This CDR3 has 14 residues. CDR3 residues: CASRRQRGNTEAFF. CDR3 in DNA: TGTGCCAGCAGGAGACAAAGGGGGAACACTGAAGCTTTCTTT.

In its sample, this clonotype was seen a few times. The V gene is TRBV5-5, the J gene TRBJ1-2, with D unresolved. The CDR3 sequence is 14 residues long. Trimming pared 0 bases from V and 2 bases from J, leaving 8 bases between. CDR1 and CDR2 from the germline V gene are SGHKS and YYEKEE (reference sequence). For the CDR3, the DNA is TGTGCCAGCAGCTTGGTCGCAGAGAACTATGGCTACACCTTC. Translated: CASSLVAENYGYTF.

This clonotype appeared a few times. This sequence joins TRBV5-1 and TRBJ1-1; D is ambiguous. The CDR3 loop spans 17 amino acids. CDR1 is SGHRS, CDR2 YFSETQ, per germline. V lost 1 base to trimming and J lost 9 bases, with 25 bases between them. The CDR3 reads CASSLNPSYRLAGQAFF. The CDR3 DNA reads TGCGCCAGCAGCTTGAATCCATCGTATCGGCTGGCGGGCCAAGCTTTCTTT.

This clonotype was seen a handful of times. The chain has TRBV7-2 and TRBJ2-3, with D hard to call. Germline-derived CDR1 and CDR2 are SGHTA and FQGNSA. CDR3 size: 14 residues. V lost 1 base and J 3 bases, leaving 8 bases between the germline ends. The CDR3 spells CASSLVPQTDTQYF. The CDR3 nucleotides are TGTGCCAGCAGCTTAGTCCCCCAGACAGATACGCAGTATTTT.

This clonotype was seen more than once but under ten times. The chain uses TRBV7-2 and TRBJ2-3, with 13 positions matching TRBD2. With V trimmed by 4 bases and J by 8 bases, 9 bases remained unmatched. Per the germline V gene, CDR1 is SGHTA and CDR2 is FQGNSA. The CDR3 runs to 16 residues. In DNA, the CDR3 is TGTGCCAGCAGCTCGACTAGCGGGGGGCACCTAAGTACGCAGTATTTT. It encodes CASSSTSGGHLSTQYF.